This T cell receptor (beta chain) derives from a study of T cells in Graves' hyperthyroidism and ophthalmopathy. General study points: The blood repertoire included most of the expanded thyroid clonotypes above 0.001.

Absent ophthalmopathy progression within 18 months defined stable Graves' hyperthyroidism. Diagnosis rested on symptoms, serum thyroxine and TRAb, thyroid ultrasound, and orbital computed tomography. With respect to this clonotype: The antigen is not known.

TCR beta CDR3 regions were amplified from RNA transcripts. The primer set for the first-round RT-PCR of the TCR CDR3 was HTBI. TCRdb recomputed calls from the multiplex PCR reads with MiXCR, one row per CDR3 protein. The sample includes some 760,000 distinct CDR3 sequences, 12% to 15% of them seen just once. The junction had 7 bases not matched to a gene; V was cut back by 3 bases and J by 2 bases. The germline CDR1 and CDR2 sequences are SGHNT and YYREEE (reference sequence). This CDR3 region has 15 residues. The TCR was taken from a woman aged 18-35 years with Graves' hyperthyroidism. The rearrangement joins TRBV5-4 to TRBJ2-7, with TRBD1 identical over 8 bases. The sample was blood. The CDR3 sequence is CASSYTDRGPYEQYF. The CDR3 DNA sequence: TGTGCCAGCAGCTACACAGACAGGGGCCCCTACGAGCAGTACTTC.